This is a list of T cell receptor beta chains from one sample in a study of control samples from healthy donors and cancer patients. Sequenced by immunoSEQ multiplex PCR; TCRdb stores in-frame clones only, minus some. The sample carries roughly 180,000 clones, more than 85% recorded once. Sequencing used blood. These receptors originate from a woman aged 40 to 50 in good health. The CDR3 runs from the conserved cysteine through the conserved F or W.

J gene,V gene,CDR3 protein
TRBJ1-5,TRBV15,CATSKDWGSNQPQHF
TRBJ1-3,TRBV7-8,CASSLLTGGSGNTIYF
TRBJ2-2,TRBV5-4,CASSPTTGVVAGELFF
TRBJ1-2,TRBV9,CASSSQGIGYTF
TRBJ1-2,TRBV7-9,CASSLVRDSRYGYTF
TRBJ2-3,TRBV9,CASSGGPGAGGRADTQYF
TRBJ2-7,TRBV4-1,CASSQEEGSPQYF
TRBJ1-5,TRBV4-1,CASSLGTGGGNQPQHF
TRBJ2-5,TRBV5-1,CASSLGGGEVGETQYF
TRBJ2-7,TRBV7-8,CASRDRALVEQYF
TRBJ2-2,TRBV2,CASSGPSSGNTGELFF
TRBJ1-2,TRBV5-6,CASSLAGRERDGYTF
TRBJ2-3,TRBV6-8,CASRAESGGAVLDTQYF
TRBJ1-3,TRBV10-3,CAISEQAHSGNTIYF
TRBJ1-2,TRBV18,CASSPEKGGNYGYTF
TRBJ1-5,TRBV12-3/TRBV12-4,CASSPGDNQPQHF
TRBJ1-5,TRBV19,CASSIGLGGQPQHF
TRBJ2-7,TRBV5-6,CASSGDGYEQYF
TRBJ1-6,TRBV5-4,CASSELTDSPLHF
TRBJ2-1,TRBV3-1/TRBV3-2,CASSRQNSGEQFF
TRBJ2-1,TRBV10-1,CASSESGNEQFF
TRBJ1-5,TRBV7-8,CASSPGVHNQPQHF
TRBJ1-6,TRBV6-5,CASKTGFDSPLHF
TRBJ1-2,TRBV6-5,CASKPGQGKVYGYTF
TRBJ2-1,TRBV12-5,CASGLSSGGGGFNEQFF
TRBJ1-5,TRBV6-6,CASSARDRGPDIYSNQPQHF
TRBJ1-6,TRBV2,CASRTGSPLHF
TRBJ2-3,TRBV10-3,CAISDTLAVTTDTQYF
TRBJ2-3,TRBV6-2/TRBV6-3,CASSAKLVVTDTQYF
TRBJ2-4,TRBV3-1/TRBV3-2,CASSQETGGENIQYF
TRBJ1-2,TRBV4-1,CASSPSPLGASYGYTF
TRBJ1-4,TRBV2,CASNQDRVDEKLFF
TRBJ2-1,TRBV5-4,CASSLFNEQFF
TRBJ1-2,TRBV12-3/TRBV12-4,CASSLHRDSGYTF
TRBJ1-2,TRBV18,CASSPMAGGGHGYTF
TRBJ2-5,TRBV9,CASTPQGYHQETQYF
TRBJ1-2,TRBV2,CASSERDRRRYTF
TRBJ1-6,TRBV12-3/TRBV12-4,CASSPLGGSLHF
TRBJ1-4,TRBV6-5,CASRARGSREKLFF
TRBJ2-3,TRBV29-1,CSAGQPSSQYF
TRBJ1-4,TRBV7-6,CASSLGLGAHEKLFF
TRBJ2-3,TRBV5-1,CASSFSAGGLDTQYF
TRBJ2-2,TRBV5-1,CASSLFGTDSSINTGELFF
TRBJ1-1,TRBV7-9,CASSYLGREAFF
TRBJ1-5,TRBV6-5,CASSLTVNSNQPQHF
TRBJ2-1,TRBV15,CATSTPSANEQFF
TRBJ1-1,TRBV5-1,CASSLVLGSTEAFF
TRBJ2-3,TRBV12-3/TRBV12-4,CASSTYQEDTQYF
TRBJ2-7,TRBV5-6,CASSLMGGSYEQYF
TRBJ2-4,TRBV4-2,CASSQDPEASVIAKNIQYF
TRBJ1-1,TRBV18,CASSAQGGSGTEAFF